The present T cell receptor (beta chain) was sequenced within a study of blood T cell repertoires in COVID-19. About the study: The United States, Italy and Spain provided the acute and convalescent COVID-19 samples. PBMCs, B-cell-depleted T cells, or T cells were the source of the cDNA or gDNA that made up the material.

Germline loops: CDR1 SGHRS, CDR2 YFSETQ. Trimming stripped 1 base from V and 1 base from J, with 9 bases between. CDR3 length: 14 residues. In the source study's methods: Estimated nucleated cell counts came from reference gene primer amplification. Libraries were prepared by immunoSEQ multiplex PCR; TCRdb keeps only in-frame clonotypes and omits some of them. V and J calls and clone size follow that table, whereas D and trimming were derived from the DNA. The repertoire consists of some 77,000 clones, with 80% to 85% occurring once and the leading ten covering 1.8%. Sequencing was done on a sample of peripheral blood. The V call is TRBV5-1, the J call TRBJ2-7; weak D call: TRBD2 (6 bases). The source of this sequence is an older woman with acute or convalescent COVID-19. The CDR3 region has the DNA TGCGCCAGCAGCTTGTCGGGGGTTTCCTACGAGCAGTACTTC. Amino acids: CASSLSGVSYEQYF. The variable domain in full, completed from reference TRBV5-1 and TRBJ2-7, reads KAGVTQTPRYLIKTRGQQVTLSCSPISGHRSVSWYQQTPGQGLQFLFEYFSETQRNKGNFPGRFSGRQFSNSRSEMNVSTLELGDSALYLCASSLSGVSYEQYFGPGTRLTVT.